This entry lists 25 T cell receptor beta chains sequenced from one sample in a study of sequential checkpoint blockade in melanoma. TCRdb's copy holds only in-frame clones and misses some; the assay was immunoSEQ multiplex PCR. The sample holds roughly 20,000 clones, around 82% seen once. Described treatment: randomized to nivolumab then ipilimumab (arm A) or the reverse (arm B). The sample consisted of CD8+ T cells sorted from blood (inferred from file names), taken from a patient given nivolumab and ipilimumab in sequence. All receptors derive from a human donor with melanoma.

This clone was seen only a few times. An end of the junction differs from the germline gene, which may be a read error. The gene calls are TRBV5-4 and TRBJ2-7; D perhaps matches TRBD1 (7 bases). The CDR3 consists of 15 residues. Germline values: CDR1 SGHNT, CDR2 YYREEE (reference sequence). CDR3 sequence (DNA): TGCGCCAGCAGCCAAGACCAGGGGGGAAGCTACGAGCAGTACTTC. Translating it yields CASSQDQGGSYEQYF.

The genes are TRBV13 and TRBJ2-7; D not certain. This CDR3 spans 15 amino acids. From germline, CDR1 is PRHDT and CDR2 FYEKMQ (reference sequence). V lost 3 bases to trimming and J lost 2 bases, with 14 bases between them. Here the CDR3 DNA reads TGTGCCAGCAGCTTTTCCCCCACTGTGGCCTACGAGCAGTACTTC. Translating gives CASSFSPTVAYEQYF.

CDR3 sequence (DNA): TGTGCCAGCAGATCCTCGGACAGCACCAGCAATCAGCCCCAGCATTTT. It translates to CASRSSDSTSNQPQHF. V and J are TRBV2 and TRBJ1-5; D is perhaps TRBD1 (6 bases). V was shortened by 6 bases and J by 1 base, with 16 bases between the two germline ends. The CDR3 loop spans 16 amino acids. In germline, CDR1 is SNHLY, CDR2 FYNNEI.

The chain links TRBV13 to TRBJ2-2; 7 bases line up with TRBD2. V was clipped by 4 bases and J by 9 bases; unmatched bases: 2. CDR1 PRHDT and CDR2 FYEKMQ come from the germline V gene (reference sequence). The length of the CDR3 is 12 residues. CDR3 residues: CASSWGLRELFF. The CDR3 nucleotides are TGTGCCAGCAGCTGGGGACTAAGGGAGCTGTTTTTT.

With regard to this clone: Mismatch with germline at one junction end may stem from a read error. CDR3 nucleotide sequence: TGCGCCAGCAGCCAAGCCTTTGACAGTTCGGTACATGGCTACACCTTC. The encoded protein is CASSQAFDSSVHGYTF. V and J are TRBV5-8 and TRBJ1-2, with a possible D match to TRBD1 (5 bases). Germline CDR1 and CDR2: SGHTS and YDEGEE. CDR3 size: 16 residues.

The chain carries TRBV6-1 and TRBJ1-1; 9 bases match TRBD1. This CDR3 has 14 residues. V was pared by 8 bases and J by 0 bases, with 4 bases of the junction left unmatched. Germline CDR1 reads MNHNS; CDR2 reads SASEGT. In DNA form, the CDR3 reads TGTGCCAGCCGACAGGGGGGATTGAACACTGAAGCTTTCTTT. This gives the protein CASRQGGLNTEAFF.

The V and J genes are TRBV7-9 and TRBJ1-1, with TRBD1 identical over 7 bases. J gave up 0 bases and V 2 bases, and 3 bases lay outside the gene matches. The germline gives CDR1 SEHNR, CDR2 FQNEAQ (reference sequence). This CDR3 has 15 residues. The CDR3 DNA reads as TGTGCCAGCAGCTTAAGTCAGGGGGTGAACACTGAAGCTTTCTTT. Translated, it gives CASSLSQGVNTEAFF. Complete variable domain (other parts from reference TRBV7-9 and TRBJ1-1): DTGVSQNPRHKITKRGQNVTFRCDPISEHNRLYWYRQTLGQGPEFLTYFQNEAQLEKSRLLSDRFSAERPKGSFSTLEIQRTEQGDSAMYLCASSLSQGVNTEAFFGQGTRLTVV.

This chain joins TRBV19 and TRBJ1-2, with D tentatively TRBD1 (5 bases). CDR1 is LNHDA and CDR2 is SQIVND in the germline V gene (reference sequence). The CDR3 spans 15 residues. V lost 5 bases and J 2 bases, leaving 15 bases between the germline ends. CDR3: CASSGAVEGNYGYTF. CDR3 nucleotides: TGTGCCAGTAGTGGGGCCGTGGAGGGGAACTATGGCTACACCTTC.

The V gene is TRBV9, the J gene TRBJ2-7, with 13 bases lining up with TRBD2. The CDR3 covers 17 residues. With V trimmed by 4 bases and J by 5 bases, 12 bases remained unmatched. From germline, CDR1 is SGDLS and CDR2 YYNGEE. CDR3: CASSPRTSGGLGNEQYF. In DNA form, the CDR3 reads TGTGCCAGCAGCCCCCGGACTAGCGGGGGTCTTGGTAACGAGCAGTACTTC.

V gene TRBV6-5 combines with J gene TRBJ1-2; TRBD1 matches at 9 bases. The CDR3 spans 16 residues. Germline-derived CDR1 and CDR2 are MNHEY and SVGAGI. Unmatched junction bases numbered 7, after V lost 2 bases and J lost 3 bases. Here the CDR3 DNA reads TGTGCCAGCAGTTACGAGGGGACAGGGAGTTACTATGGCTACACCTTC. This translates into CASSYEGTGSYYGYTF.

The chain couples TRBV5-1 to TRBJ1-1, with D possibly matching TRBD1 (6 bases). CDR3 size: 15 residues. Trimming stripped 2 bases from V and 1 base from J, with 12 bases between. Germline CDR1 is SGHRS and CDR2 is YFSETQ. The CDR3 nucleotides are TGCGCCAGCAGCTTACCCGGGACACCGAACACTGAAGCTTTCTTT. As protein: CASSLPGTPNTEAFF.

Note on this clone: A read error may produce the germline difference seen at one junction end. V and J are TRBV5-8 and TRBJ2-2; 8 nucleotides match TRBD1. Per the germline V gene, CDR1 is SGHTS and CDR2 is YDEGEE. The CDR3 is made up of 15 amino acids. In DNA, the CDR3 is TGCGCCAGCAGCCAGGACAGGGTGGGCACCGGGGAGCTGTTTTTT. This encodes CASSQDRVGTGELFF.

V and J are TRBV28 and TRBJ2-7; 9 bases are a match to TRBD1. With 3 bases clipped from V and 0 bases from J, the junction kept 3 bases outside the gene matches. CDR1 and CDR2 from the germline V gene are MDHEN and SYDVKM. CDR3 size: 15 residues. The CDR3 region is CASSFRDRDSYEQYF. In nucleotides, the CDR3 is TGTGCCAGCAGTTTCCGGGACAGGGACTCCTACGAGCAGTACTTC. Drawing the rest from reference TRBV28 and TRBJ2-7, the complete variable domain is DVKVTQSSRYLVKRTGEKVFLECVQDMDHENMFWYRQDPGLGLRLIYFSYDVKMKEKGDIPEGYSVSREKKERFSLILESASTNQTSMYLCASSFRDRDSYEQYFGPGTRLTVT.

This chain connects TRBV10-1 to TRBJ1-3, with TRBD1 identical over 7 bases. Germline values: CDR1 WNHNN, CDR2 SYGVQD (reference sequence). Trimming removed 6 bases from V and 1 base from J; junction bases left unmatched: 3. This CDR3 has 14 amino acids. CDR3 sequence (DNA): TGCGCCAGCAGCCAACAGGGGTCTGGAAACACCATATATTTT. Protein product: CASSQQGSGNTIYF.

This rearrangement joins TRBV6-7 to TRBJ1-6, with D possibly being TRBD1 (6 bases). TRBV6-7 is marked as an open reading frame, function uncertain. Trimming pared 9 bases from V and 8 bases from J, leaving 11 bases between. The CDR3 runs to 12 residues. The DNA for the CDR3 is TGTGCCAGGTTCAAGGGGGATTCACCCCTCCACTTT. This encodes CARFKGDSPLHF.

This clone was observed a handful of times. The rearrangement joins TRBV14 to TRBJ1-2, with D uncertain. Trimming removed 0 bases at V and 1 base at J, with 12 bases between. Looked up from germline, CDR1 is SGHDN and CDR2 is FVKESK. The CDR3 length is 16 residues. CDR3 nucleotide sequence: TGTGCCAGCAGCCAAGAAGGGAGGCCCCTTAACTATGGCTACACCTTC. This translates into CASSQEGRPLNYGYTF. Looking up the rest from reference TRBV14 and TRBJ1-2 gives the full variable domain: EAGVTQFPSHSVIEKGQTVTLRCDPISGHDNLYWYRRVMGKEIKFLLHFVKESKQDESGMPNNRFLAERTGGTYSTLKVQPAELEDSGVYFCASSQEGRPLNYGYTFGSGTRLTVV.

The chain is built from TRBV19 and TRBJ2-1, with 9 bases identical to TRBD2. The CDR3 runs to 16 residues. CDR1 is LNHDA, CDR2 SQIVND, per germline (reference sequence). V shed 3 bases and J 6 bases; nucleotides not matched to a gene: 9. The CDR3 coding sequence is TGTGCCAGTAGTATCCCCCCAGCGGGGGGCCTCAATGAGCAGTTCTTC. This encodes CASSIPPAGGLNEQFF.

The chain has TRBV5-8 and TRBJ2-7, with D uncertain. Per the germline V gene, CDR1 is SGHTS and CDR2 is YDEGEE. Trimming pared 1 base from V and 2 bases from J, leaving 7 bases between. The length of the CDR3 is 13 residues. This chain's CDR3 is CASSLSQTYEQYF. DNA for the CDR3: TGTGCCAGCAGCTTGTCACAGACCTACGAGCAGTACTTC.

This chain uses TRBV5-5 with TRBJ1-1; no clear D. From germline, CDR1 is SGHKS and CDR2 YYEKEE (reference sequence). This CDR3 has 12 residues. V was trimmed by 3 bases and J by 3 bases, leaving 6 bases between them. The CDR3 nucleotides read TGTGCCAGCAGCTATAGTGACACTGAAGCTTTCTTT. This codes for CASSYSDTEAFF.

The chain couples TRBV10-3 to TRBJ1-2, with a possible D match to TRBD1 (6 bases). This CDR3 comprises 15 residues. The germline V gene encodes CDR1 ENHRY and CDR2 SYGVKD. V was trimmed by 2 bases and J by 1 base, leaving 11 bases between them. The CDR3 loop is CAISEVDRLNYGYTF. CDR3 coding DNA: TGTGCCATCAGTGAGGTAGACAGGCTTAACTATGGCTACACCTTC.

The rearrangement uses TRBV28 and TRBJ1-5, with 7 bases identical to TRBD1. The CDR3 has 15 amino acids. The V and J ends lost 1 base and 7 bases, in that order; junction bases with no gene match: 7. Germline CDR1 and CDR2: MDHEN and SYDVKM. This chain's CDR3 is CASSLYATGRQPQHF. In nucleotides, the CDR3 is TGTGCCAGCAGTTTATACGCGACAGGGAGGCAGCCCCAGCATTTT.

J is TRBJ2-5 and V is TRBV10-2; TRBD1 matches at 7 bases. The J call may be faulty, since TRBJ2-7 better matches the DNA end. There are 13 residues in the CDR3. Germline loops: CDR1 WSHSY, CDR2 SAAADI. The CDR3 DNA reads as TGCGCCAGCACCCGGACAGGACCCTACGAGCAGTACTTC. It encodes CASTRTGPYEQYF.

Comments on this clone: At one end, the junction sequence differs from germline, possibly due to a read error. The chain has TRBV5-8 and TRBJ2-5; TRBD1 agrees at 7 bases. In germline, CDR1 is SGHTS, CDR2 YDEGEE. This CDR3 is 17 amino acids long. The CDR3 DNA follows: TGCGCCAGCAGCCAAGAGACAGGGACCCCGACTCAAGAGACCCAGTACTTC. It yields the protein CASSQETGTPTQETQYF.

This rearrangement joins TRBV28 to TRBJ1-4, with 8 bases lining up with TRBD1. The CDR3 runs to 17 residues. The V gene end was trimmed by 7 bases and the J gene end by 0 bases; junction bases not matched to a gene: 10. Germline loops: CDR1 MDHEN, CDR2 SYDVKM. CDR3 sequence: CASNDNLQGATNEKLFF. DNA for the CDR3: TGTGCCAGCAACGATAATCTACAGGGGGCAACTAATGAAAAACTGTTTTTT.

The genes are TRBV6-6 and TRBJ1-2, with D tentatively TRBD1 (5 bases). Germline CDR1 is MNHNY and CDR2 is SVGAGI (reference sequence). V was cut by 7 bases and J by 2 bases, with 11 bases left in between. This CDR3 has 13 amino acids. The CDR3, as DNA: TGTGCCAGCATCGTGGGGCAGAACTATGGCTACACCTTC. Its translation is CASIVGQNYGYTF.